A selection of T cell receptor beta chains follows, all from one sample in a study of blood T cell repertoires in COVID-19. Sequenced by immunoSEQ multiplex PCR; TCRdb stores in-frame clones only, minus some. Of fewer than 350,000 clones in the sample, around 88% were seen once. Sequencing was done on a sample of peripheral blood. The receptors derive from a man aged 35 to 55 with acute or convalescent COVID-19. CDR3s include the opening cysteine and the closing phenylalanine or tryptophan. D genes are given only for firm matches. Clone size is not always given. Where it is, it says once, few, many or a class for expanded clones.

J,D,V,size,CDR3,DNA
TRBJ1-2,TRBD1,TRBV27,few,CASSSNLGQVLYGYTF,TGTGCCAGCAGTTCTAATCTCGGACAGGTCCTCTATGGCTACACCTTC
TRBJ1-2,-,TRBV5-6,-,CASSLHGQIGGYTF,TGTGCCAGCAGCTTGCATGGGCAGATTGGGGGCTACACCTTC
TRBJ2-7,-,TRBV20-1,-,CSASAQFRESYEQYF,TGCAGTGCTAGTGCCCAATTTCGGGAGTCCTACGAGCAGTACTTC
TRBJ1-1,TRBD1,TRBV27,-,CASSYRQGRNTEAFF,TGTGCCAGCAGTTACCGACAGGGGAGGAACACTGAAGCTTTCTTT
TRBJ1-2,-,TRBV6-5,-,CASSPDMDYGYTF,TGTGCCAGCAGTCCCGACATGGACTATGGCTACACCTTC
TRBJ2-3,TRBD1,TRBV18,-,CASSPDRGADTQYF,TGTGCCAGCTCACCAGACAGGGGGGCAGATACGCAGTATTTT
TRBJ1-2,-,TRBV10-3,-,CAISESRGNGYTF,TGTGCCATCAGTGAGTCGAGGGGGAATGGCTACACCTTC
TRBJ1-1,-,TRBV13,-,CASSLGLGGTEAFF,TGTGCCAGCAGCTTGGGACTTGGGGGGACTGAAGCTTTCTTT
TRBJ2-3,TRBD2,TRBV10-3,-,CAIRDPSGGTADTQYF,TGTGCCATCAGGGACCCTAGCGGGGGGACGGCAGATACGCAGTATTTT
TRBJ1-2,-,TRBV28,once,CASRIQEFYGYTF,TGTGCCAGCAGAATACAGGAGTTCTATGGCTACACCTTC
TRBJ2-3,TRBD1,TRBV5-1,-,CASSPGQVTDTQYF,TGCGCCAGCAGCCCGGGACAGGTTACAGATACGCAGTATTTT
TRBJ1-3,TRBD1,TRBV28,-,CASTLTGYGNTIYF,TGTGCCAGCACCTTGACAGGGTACGGAAACACCATATATTTT
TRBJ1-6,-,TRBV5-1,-,CASSFGEFGSPLHF,TGCGCCAGCAGCTTCGGAGAGTTCGGGTCACCCCTCCACTTT
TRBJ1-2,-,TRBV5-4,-,CATSANTGYTNYGYTF,TGTGCCACCAGCGCCAATACAGGGTATACTAACTATGGCTACACCTTC
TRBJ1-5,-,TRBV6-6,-,CASSYSGSSNQPQHF,TGTGCCAGCAGTTACTCGGGGAGTAGCAATCAGCCCCAGCATTTT
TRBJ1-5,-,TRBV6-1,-,CASSDARVSGVGKPQHF,TGTGCCAGCAGTGATGCGCGGGTGTCAGGGGTGGGGAAGCCCCAGCATTTT
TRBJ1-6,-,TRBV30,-,CAWSVRVNSPLHF,TGTGCCTGGAGTGTACGGGTTAATTCACCCCTCCACTTT